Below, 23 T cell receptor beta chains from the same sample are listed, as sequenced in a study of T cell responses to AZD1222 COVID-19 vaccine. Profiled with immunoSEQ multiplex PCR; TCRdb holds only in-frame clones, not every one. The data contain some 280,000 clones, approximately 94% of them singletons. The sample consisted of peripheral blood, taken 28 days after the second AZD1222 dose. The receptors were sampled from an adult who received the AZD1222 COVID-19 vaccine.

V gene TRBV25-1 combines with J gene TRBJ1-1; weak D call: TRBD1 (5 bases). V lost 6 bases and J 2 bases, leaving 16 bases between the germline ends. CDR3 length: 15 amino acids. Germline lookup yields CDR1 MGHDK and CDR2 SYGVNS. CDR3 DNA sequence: TGTGCCAGCAGGTGGGGCAATGGGGCCAACACTGAAGCTTTCTTT. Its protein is CASRWGNGANTEAFF.

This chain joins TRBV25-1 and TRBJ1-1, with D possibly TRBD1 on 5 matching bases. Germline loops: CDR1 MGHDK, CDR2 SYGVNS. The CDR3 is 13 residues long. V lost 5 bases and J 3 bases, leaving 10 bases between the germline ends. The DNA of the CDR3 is TGTGCCAGCAGTCCTCAGGGTGACACTGAAGCTTTCTTT. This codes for CASSPQGDTEAFF.

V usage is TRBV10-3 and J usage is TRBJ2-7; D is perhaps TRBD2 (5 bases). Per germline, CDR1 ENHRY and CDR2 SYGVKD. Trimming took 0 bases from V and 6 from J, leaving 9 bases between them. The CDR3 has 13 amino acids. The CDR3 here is CAISESRETEQYF. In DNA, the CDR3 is TGTGCCATCAGTGAGTCGAGGGAAACCGAGCAGTACTTC.

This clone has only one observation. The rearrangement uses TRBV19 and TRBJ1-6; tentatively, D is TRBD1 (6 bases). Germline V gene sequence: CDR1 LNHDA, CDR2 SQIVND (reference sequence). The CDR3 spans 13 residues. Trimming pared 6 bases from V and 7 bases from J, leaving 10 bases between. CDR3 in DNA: TGTGCCAGTAGGAGCCAGGGGAATTCACCCCTCCACTTT. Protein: CASRSQGNSPLHF.

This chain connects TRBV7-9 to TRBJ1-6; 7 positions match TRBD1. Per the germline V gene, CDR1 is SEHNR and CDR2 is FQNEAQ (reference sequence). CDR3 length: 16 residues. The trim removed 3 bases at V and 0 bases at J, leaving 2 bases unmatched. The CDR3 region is CASSLGQSSYNSPLHF. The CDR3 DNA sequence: TGTGCCAGCAGCTTGGGACAGAGCTCCTATAATTCACCCCTCCACTTT.

In DNA form, the CDR3 reads TGTGCCAGCAGACCTCCCGGGACAGGGACCTACGAGCAGTACTTC. Its translation: CASRPPGTGTYEQYF. The J gene is TRBJ2-7, the V gene TRBV28; 9 positions agree with TRBD1. Unmatched junction bases numbered 8, after V lost 6 bases and J lost 2 bases. Germline assignment: CDR1 MDHEN and CDR2 SYDVKM. This CDR3 has 15 amino acids.

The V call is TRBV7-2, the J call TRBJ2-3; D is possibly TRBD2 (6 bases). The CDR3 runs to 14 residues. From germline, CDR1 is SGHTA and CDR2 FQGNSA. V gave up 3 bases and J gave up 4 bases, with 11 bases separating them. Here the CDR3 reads CASSLGGNSDTQYF. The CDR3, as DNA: TGTGCCAGCAGCTTGGGCGGGAACTCAGATACGCAGTATTTT.

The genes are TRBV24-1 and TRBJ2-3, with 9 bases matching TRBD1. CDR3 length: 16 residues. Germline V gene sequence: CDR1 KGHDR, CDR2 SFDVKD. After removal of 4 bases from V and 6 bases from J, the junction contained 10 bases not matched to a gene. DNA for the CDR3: TGTGCCACCAGTGACCGGGGGACAGGGTATGATGATACGCAGTATTTT. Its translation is CATSDRGTGYDDTQYF.

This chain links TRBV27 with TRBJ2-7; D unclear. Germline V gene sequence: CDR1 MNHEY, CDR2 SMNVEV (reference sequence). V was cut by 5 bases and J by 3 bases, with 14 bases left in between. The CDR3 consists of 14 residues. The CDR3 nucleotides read TGTGCCAGCAGTCCCCCGGGCCGCGGCTACGAGCAGTACTTC. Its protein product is CASSPPGRGYEQYF.

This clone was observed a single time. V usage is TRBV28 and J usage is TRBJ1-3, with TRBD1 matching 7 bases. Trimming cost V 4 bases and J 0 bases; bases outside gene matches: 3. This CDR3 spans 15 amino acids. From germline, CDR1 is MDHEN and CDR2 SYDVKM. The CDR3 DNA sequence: TGTGCCAGCAGTTCGGGACAGTTCTCTGGAAACACCATATATTTT. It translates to CASSSGQFSGNTIYF.

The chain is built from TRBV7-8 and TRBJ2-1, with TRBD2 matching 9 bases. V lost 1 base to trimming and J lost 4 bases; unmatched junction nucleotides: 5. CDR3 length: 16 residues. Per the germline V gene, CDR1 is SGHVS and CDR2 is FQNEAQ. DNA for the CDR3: TGTGCCAGCAGCTTAGGGGTCCTAGCGGGATACAATGAGCAGTTCTTC. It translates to CASSLGVLAGYNEQFF. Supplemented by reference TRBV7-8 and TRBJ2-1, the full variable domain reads GAGVSQSPRYKVAKRGQDVALRCDPISGHVSLFWYQQALGQGPEFLTYFQNEAQLDKSGLPSDRFFAERPEGSVSTLKIQRTQQEDSAVYLCASSLGVLAGYNEQFFGPGTRLTVL.

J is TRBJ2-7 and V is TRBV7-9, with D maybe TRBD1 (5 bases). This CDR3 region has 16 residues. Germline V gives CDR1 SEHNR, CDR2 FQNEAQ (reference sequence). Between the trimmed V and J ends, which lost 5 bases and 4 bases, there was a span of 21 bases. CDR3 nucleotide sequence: TGTGCCAGCAGCCCACTGCCTGGGGCAGGAAGGTACGAGCAGTACTTC. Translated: CASSPLPGAGRYEQYF.

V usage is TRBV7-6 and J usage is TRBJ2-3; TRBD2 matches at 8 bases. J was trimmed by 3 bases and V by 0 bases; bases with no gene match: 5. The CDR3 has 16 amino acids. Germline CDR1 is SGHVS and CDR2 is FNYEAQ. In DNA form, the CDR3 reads TGTGCCAGCAGCTTAGCGGTCGGGAGGGGGACAGATACGCAGTATTTT. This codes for CASSLAVGRGTDTQYF.

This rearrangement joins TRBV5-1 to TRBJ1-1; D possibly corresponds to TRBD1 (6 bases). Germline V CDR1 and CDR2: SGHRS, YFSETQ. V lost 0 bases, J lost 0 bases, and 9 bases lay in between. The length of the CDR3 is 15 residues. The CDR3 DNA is TGCGCCAGCAGCTTGGCGCAGGGGATGAACACTGAAGCTTTCTTT. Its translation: CASSLAQGMNTEAFF.

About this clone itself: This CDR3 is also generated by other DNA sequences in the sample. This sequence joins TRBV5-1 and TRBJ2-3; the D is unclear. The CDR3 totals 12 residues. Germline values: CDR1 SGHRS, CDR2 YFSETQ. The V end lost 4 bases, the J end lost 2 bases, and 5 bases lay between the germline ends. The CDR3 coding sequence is TGCGCCAGCAGCCTCTCCACAGATACGCAGTATTTT. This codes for CASSLSTDTQYF.

CDR3 sequence: CSVAASVYGYTF. Here the CDR3 DNA reads TGCAGCGTTGCTGCCAGCGTCTATGGCTACACCTTC. V is TRBV29-1 and J is TRBJ1-2; the D is unclear. The CDR3 contains 12 residues. Germline assignment: CDR1 SQVTM and CDR2 ANQGSEA. The ends were cut back, 4 bases at V and 4 bases at J, with 10 bases in the middle.

Here the CDR3 reads CASSTRQASSYNEQFF. CDR3 coding DNA: TGTGCCAGCAGCACCCGACAGGCGAGCTCCTACAATGAGCAGTTCTTC. The chain has TRBV11-2 and TRBJ2-1, with a weak D call TRBD1 (6 bases). Trimming removed 5 bases at V and 0 bases at J, with 14 bases between. CDR3 size: 16 residues. Germline CDR1 SGHAT, CDR2 FQNNGV.

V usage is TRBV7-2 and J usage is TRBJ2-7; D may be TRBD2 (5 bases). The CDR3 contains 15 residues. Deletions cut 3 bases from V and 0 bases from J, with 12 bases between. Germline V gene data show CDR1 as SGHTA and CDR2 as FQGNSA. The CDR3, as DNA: TGTGCCAGCAGCTTGGGAACAGCGGCCTCCTACGAGCAGTACTTC. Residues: CASSLGTAASYEQYF.

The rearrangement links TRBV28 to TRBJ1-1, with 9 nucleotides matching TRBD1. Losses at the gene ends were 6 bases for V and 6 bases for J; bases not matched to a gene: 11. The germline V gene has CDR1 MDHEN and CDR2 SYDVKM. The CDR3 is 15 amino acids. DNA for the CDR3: TGTGCCAGCAGCTCTCGTACAGGGGGCTGGCCTGAAGCTTTCTTT. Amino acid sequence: CASSSRTGGWPEAFF.

The chain's CDR3 is CASSPGHVLNEQYF. DNA of the CDR3: TGTGCCAGCAGCCCCGGACACGTCCTAAACGAGCAGTACTTC. This chain connects TRBV7-2 to TRBJ2-7; possible D gene TRBD1, 5 bases. The germline V gene encodes CDR1 SGHTA and CDR2 FQGNSA. Trimming shortened V by 5 bases and J by 5 bases, and 16 bases separated the two germline ends. This CDR3 has 14 amino acids.

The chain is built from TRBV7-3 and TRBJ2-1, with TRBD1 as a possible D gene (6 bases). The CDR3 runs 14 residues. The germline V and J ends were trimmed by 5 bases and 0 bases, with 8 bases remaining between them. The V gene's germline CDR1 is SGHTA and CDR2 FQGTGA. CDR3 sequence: CASSQGSSYNEQFF. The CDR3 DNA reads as TGTGCCAGCAGCCAGGGGAGCTCCTACAATGAGCAGTTCTTC.

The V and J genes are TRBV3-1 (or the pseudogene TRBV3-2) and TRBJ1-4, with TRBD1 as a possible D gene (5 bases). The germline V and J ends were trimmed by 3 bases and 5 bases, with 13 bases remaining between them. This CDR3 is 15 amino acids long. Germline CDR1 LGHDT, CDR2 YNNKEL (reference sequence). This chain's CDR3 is CASSHSGQGNEKLFF. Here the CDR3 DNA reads TGTGCCAGCAGCCATTCAGGGCAGGGCAATGAAAAACTGTTTTTT.

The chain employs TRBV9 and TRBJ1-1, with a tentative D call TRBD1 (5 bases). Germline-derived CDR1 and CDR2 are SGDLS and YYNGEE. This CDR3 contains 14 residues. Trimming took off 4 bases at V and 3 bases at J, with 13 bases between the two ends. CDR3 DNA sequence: TGTGCCAGCAGCCCGAGAATCAGGGACACTGAAGCTTTCTTT. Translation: CASSPRIRDTEAFF.